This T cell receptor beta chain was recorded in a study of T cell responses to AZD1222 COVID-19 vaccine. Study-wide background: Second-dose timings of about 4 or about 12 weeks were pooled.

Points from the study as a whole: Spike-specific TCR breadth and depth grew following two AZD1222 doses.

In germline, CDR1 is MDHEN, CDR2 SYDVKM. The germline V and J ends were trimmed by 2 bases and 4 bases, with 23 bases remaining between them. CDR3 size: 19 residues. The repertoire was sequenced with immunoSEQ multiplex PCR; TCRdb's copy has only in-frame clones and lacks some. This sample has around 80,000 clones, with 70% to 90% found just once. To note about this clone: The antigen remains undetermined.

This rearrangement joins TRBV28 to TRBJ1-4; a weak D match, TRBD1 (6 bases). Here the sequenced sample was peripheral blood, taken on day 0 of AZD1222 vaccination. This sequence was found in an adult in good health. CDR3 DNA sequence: TGTGCCAGCAGTTTACCCCGGACAGATCCCGATCCTCATAATGAAAAACTGTTTTTT. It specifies CASSLPRTDPDPHNEKLFF.